These T cell receptor beta chains were read from a single sample in a study of response to subunit inactivated influenza vaccine. TCRdb called the RT-PCR reads again in MiXCR, with one record for every CDR3 protein. Of a few hundred thousand distinct CDR3 sequences detected, roughly 7.6% appear once; the ten largest clones hold under 15%. Source: PBMCs from blood, taken less than 30 months after vaccination. Receptors were obtained from a man aged 45 to 75 who received an inactivated influenza vaccine. The CDR3 runs from the conserved cysteine through the conserved F or W. D genes are given only for firm matches. Some rows have no size entry. The others give once, few or many, or a class for an expanded clone.

V: TRBV14
J: TRBJ2-1
D: NA
size: NA
CDR3: CASSQEQYSEQFF
DNA: TGTGCCAGCAGCCAAGAACAATACTCCGAGCAGTTCTTC

V: TRBV20-1
J: TRBJ2-5
D: NA
size: few
CDR3: CSALFGETQYF
DNA: TGCAGTGCCCTATTTGGGGAGACCCAGTACTTC

V: TRBV4-3
J: TRBJ2-3
D: TRBD2
size: many
CDR3: CASSLASRLAGGPTSTDTQYF
DNA: TGCGCCAGCAGCCTTGCCTCCAGACTAGCGGGGGGGCCGACTAGCACAGATACGCAGTATTTT

V: TRBV6-5
J: TRBJ2-7
D: TRBD2
size: many
CDR3: CASSYSAGTSGTYEQYF
DNA: TGTGCCAGCAGTTACTCAGCCGGGACTAGCGGGACCTACGAGCAGTACTTC

V: TRBV19
J: TRBJ1-6
D: TRBD1
size: few
CDR3: CASSMRDSYNSPLHF
DNA: TGTGCCAGTAGTATGCGGGACAGTTATAATTCACCCCTCCACTTT

V: TRBV12-3/TRBV12-4
J: TRBJ2-3
D: NA
size: many
CDR3: CASNTGGTDTQYF
DNA: TGTGCCAGCAACACCGGGGGCACAGATACGCAGTATTTT

V: TRBV5-1
J: TRBJ2-1
D: TRBD1
size: NA
CDR3: CASSWTTGGYEQFF
DNA: TGCGCCAGCAGCTGGACCACAGGGGGCTATGAGCAGTTCTTC

V: TRBV20-1
J: TRBJ2-1
D: TRBD2
size: NA
CDR3: CSARAPGGRGPNEQFF
DNA: TGCAGTGCTAGAGCCCCAGGCGGGAGAGGGCCCAATGAGCAGTTCTTC

V: TRBV4-1
J: TRBJ1-1
D: NA
size: many
CDR3: CASSPSKGYAAFF
DNA: TGCGCCAGCAGCCCCTCCAAGGGGTACGCAGCTTTCTTT

V: TRBV20-1
J: TRBJ2-2
D: NA
size: NA
CDR3: CSARRGRANTGELFF
DNA: TGCAGTGCTAGGAGGGGACGGGCGAACACCGGGGAGCTGTTTTTT

V: TRBV5-1
J: TRBJ2-5
D: NA
size: many
CDR3: CASRGGQETQYF
DNA: TGTGCCAGCAGGGGGGGCCAAGAGACCCAGTACTTC

V: TRBV20-1
J: TRBJ2-1
D: NA
size: few
CDR3: CSARGDSPYNEQFF
DNA: TGCAGTGCTAGGGGGGACTCGCCCTACAATGAGCAGTTCTTC

V: TRBV20-1
J: TRBJ2-1
D: TRBD2
size: many
CDR3: CSALGGLAANNEQFF
DNA: TGCAGTGCTTTGGGCGGACTAGCGGCGAACAATGAGCAGTTCTTC